This T cell receptor beta chain was retrieved from a study of shared clonotypes between healthy human individuals (dated by TCRdb to the early 2020s). Background on the whole study: The cohort comprised a couple of women and a few men aged 18 to 49 years. For each donor, CD4 naive and CD4 memory were each run on three plates, CD8 naive on two plates, and CD8 memory on one plate. To estimate repertoire size and how much clonotype sharing occurs between individuals, the study deeply sequenced the blood TCR repertoires of several healthy adults. To increase sequencing depth and limit assay-specific biases, different laboratories used diverse techniques to prepare libraries and sequence TCR repertoires. Each donor's leukapheresis produced roughly between roughly 0.85 and 9.5 billion PBMCs.

On this clone: Its antigen specificity is not known. The record has no base qualities; no much larger clone is one base away.

From the cysteine through the phenylalanine, the CDR3 covers 17 amino acids. CDR3 DNA is the only sequence kept; it has 51 bases, read in frame from the first base. The V and J ends are trimmed by 2 bases and 1 base, leaving 18 bases between them. Via the germline V gene, CDR1 is MNHNS and CDR2 SASEGT. Here is what the overall study found, with its caveats: The genetic and exposure-history diversity represented was limited by the small number of donors. Sharing across several donors was observed for about 5% of naive CD4, less than 4% of naive CD8, 2% to 2.5% of memory CD4, and about 0.39% of memory CD8 clonotypes. Rarefaction of sorted-subset datasets indicated incomplete sequencing despite the large sequencing depth. Sampling was restricted to blood, and TCR repertoires in tissue are likely to differ from TCR repertoires in blood. Larger estimated clonotype richness was generally found for naive subsets than for memory subsets. Clonotypes shared by all four sorted-subset donors showed higher generation probabilities than non-shared clonotypes. Pairwise subsampling led to the expectation that sequencing depth would affect the degree of clonotype sharing among donors.

TCR CDR3 regions were amplified from genomic DNA by multiplex PCR using the deep immunoSEQ assay. Genomic DNA extracted from each cell subset was distributed evenly over all wells of several immunoSEQ 96-well plates, and each plate served as one replicate. For sorted subsets, each replicate PCR was loaded with approximately 200 ng genomic DNA, equivalent to roughly 30,000 T cell genomes. The purified libraries were quantified using a Qubit 3.0 fluorometer, sized with a Bioanalyzer 2100, and then quantified again using the KAPA Library Quantification kit. Each immunoSEQ 96-well plate was sequenced on its own single-read 150-cycle Illumina NextSeq 550 flow cell. The authors' analysis ran thus. The immunoSEQ output contained only junctional sequences without quality scores, so filtering could not match that applied to full-length reads. Sequences were annotated with PyIR, a Python wrapper for IgBLAST v1.9, using IMGT germline references to assign V/J genes and CDR3. Reads were filtered out if the reads had weak V/J assignments (E-value above 1e-6), no CDR3, stop codons, out-of-frame junctions, or ambiguous translated residues. V3J clonotypes were defined as sequences sharing an identical inferred V gene, J gene, and CDR3 amino acid sequence. To compute the percentage overlap between repertoires, the number of shared unique clonotypes was divided by the size of the smaller repertoire. RTK rarefaction, the Chao1 estimator, and Recon v2.1 estimates of unobserved clonotypes were used to assess repertoire richness. Generation probabilities for all TCRbeta clonotypes obtained by the gDNA method from a handful of donors were computed using OLGA. What TCRdb holds here is the immuneACCESS table cut down to in-frame rearrangements. Part of the clones is not present; checked against another copy, under half of the missing clones reflect an unresolved V gene, and the others are unexplained. V and J calls plus clone size are reproduced from that table; the DNA served to infer D and trimming. The sample table records 550,000 to 650,000 clones; approximately 96% of these occur just once. The ten largest clones capture 0.11% of the sample.

CD8 naive samples consisted of CD45RO-negative cells that were positively selected for CCR7, yielding a CD45RA+CCR7+ population without TemRA cells. Healthy HIV-negative adults with no recently reported acute infections or vaccinations were included as donors. Every donor was a Caucasian adult living in Nashville, Tennessee, USA. Blood was collected by leukapheresis, and PBMCs were isolated by Ficoll-Histopaque density gradient centrifugation and then cryopreserved in liquid nitrogen vapor phase. Purity and quantity of every magnetically sorted T cell population were checked by analytical flow cytometry. Each sorted fraction had its genomic DNA isolated and then quantified by UV absorbance on a Nanodrop 2000c.

This TCR came from a woman in her twenties or thirties in good health. This chain joins TRBV6-1 to TRBJ2-7, and possibly TRBD1, on 6 matching bases. Sequencing was carried out using naive CD8+ T cells sorted from blood. The sample's cell subset or site label is to be understood as: CD45RA+CCR7+. CDR3 protein: CASSEWFFGQGSYEQYF. The nucleotide sequence is given as TGTGCCAGCAGTGAATGGTTTTTCGGTCAGGGGTCCTACGAGCAGTACTTC.